This is a list of T cell receptor beta chains from one sample in a study of cytomegalovirus exposure and HLA in healthy donors. Clones were sequenced by immunoSEQ multiplex PCR, and TCRdb holds only the in-frame ones, with some missing. The sample holds approximately 30,000 clones. The specimen was PBMCs. Receptor source: a woman in her forties in good health and CMV-seropositive. CDR3s include the opening cysteine and the closing phenylalanine or tryptophan. The order of the fields is J gene, V gene, CDR3 length, D gene, CDR3 protein, CDR3 DNA. D genes are given only for firm matches.

j_call: TRBJ2-2; v_call: TRBV19; cdr3_length: 16; d_call: -; cdr3_aa: CASSIELWATTGELFF; cdr3_nt: TGTGCCAGTAGTATAGAGCTTTGGGCAACCACCGGGGAGCTGTTTTTT
j_call: TRBJ2-1; v_call: TRBV15; cdr3_length: 18; d_call: TRBD2; cdr3_aa: CATSRLLRLAGGNNEQFF; cdr3_nt: TGTGCCACCAGCAGACTCCTCCGACTAGCGGGAGGAAACAATGAGCAGTTCTTC
j_call: TRBJ1-2; v_call: TRBV6-1; cdr3_length: 16; d_call: TRBD1; cdr3_aa: CASSDKWDRGDDGYTF; cdr3_nt: TGTGCCAGCAGTGATAAATGGGACAGGGGGGATGATGGCTACACCTTC
j_call: TRBJ1-4; v_call: TRBV30; cdr3_length: 16; d_call: -; cdr3_aa: CASTKPGLAGGEKLFF; cdr3_nt: TGTGCCTCCACAAAGCCGGGACTCGCCGGTGGCGAAAAACTGTTTTTT
j_call: TRBJ2-3; v_call: TRBV4-3; cdr3_length: 17; d_call: TRBD2; cdr3_aa: CASSQGTSGRADGTQYF; cdr3_nt: TGCGCCAGCAGCCAGGGGACTAGCGGGAGGGCCGATGGTACGCAGTATTTT
j_call: TRBJ2-7; v_call: TRBV30; cdr3_length: 15; d_call: -; cdr3_aa: CAWSVRGATSYEQYF; cdr3_nt: TGTGCCTGGAGTGTACGGGGGGCGACCTCCTACGAGCAGTACTTC
j_call: TRBJ2-3; v_call: TRBV9; cdr3_length: 13; d_call: -; cdr3_aa: CASSDMSTDTQYF; cdr3_nt: TGTGCCAGCAGCGACATGAGCACAGATACGCAGTATTTT
j_call: TRBJ1-2; v_call: TRBV18; cdr3_length: 13; d_call: TRBD1; cdr3_aa: CASSLQGTDGYTF; cdr3_nt: TGTGCCAGCTCACTACAGGGGACGGACGGCTACACCTTC
j_call: TRBJ2-5; v_call: TRBV7-3; cdr3_length: 15; d_call: -; cdr3_aa: CASSLLPGPVETQYF; cdr3_nt: TGTGCCAGCAGCTTATTACCAGGGCCGGTCGAGACCCAGTACTTC
j_call: TRBJ2-7; v_call: TRBV10-1; cdr3_length: 14; d_call: TRBD2; cdr3_aa: CASSDERESPEQYF; cdr3_nt: TGCGCCAGCAGTGACGAGCGGGAGTCTCCCGAGCAGTACTTC
j_call: TRBJ1-1; v_call: TRBV9; cdr3_length: 12; d_call: -; cdr3_aa: CASSAAGSEAFF; cdr3_nt: TGTGCCAGCAGCGCTGCAGGGTCTGAAGCTTTCTTT
j_call: TRBJ1-5; v_call: TRBV4-1; cdr3_length: 15; d_call: -; cdr3_aa: CASSQGGRLGQPQHF; cdr3_nt: TGCGCCAGCAGCCAAGGTGGCAGGTTAGGTCAGCCCCAGCATTTT
j_call: TRBJ1-1; v_call: TRBV28; cdr3_length: 15; d_call: TRBD1; cdr3_aa: CASTLFRGGTTEAFF; cdr3_nt: TGTGCCAGCACCCTTTTTAGAGGGGGCACGACTGAAGCTTTCTTT
j_call: TRBJ2-7; v_call: TRBV4-2; cdr3_length: 12; d_call: -; cdr3_aa: CASSRPSDEQYF; cdr3_nt: TGTGCCAGCAGCCGCCCGTCGGACGAGCAGTACTTC
j_call: TRBJ2-7; v_call: TRBV5-1; cdr3_length: 16; d_call: -; cdr3_aa: CASSLPPHTGKDEQYF; cdr3_nt: TGCGCCAGCAGCTTGCCCCCCCACACAGGGAAGGACGAGCAGTACTTC
j_call: TRBJ1-1; v_call: TRBV11-3; cdr3_length: 13; d_call: -; cdr3_aa: CASSDGPGTEAFF; cdr3_nt: TGTGCCAGCAGCGATGGACCAGGGACTGAAGCTTTCTTT
j_call: TRBJ2-7; v_call: TRBV7-2; cdr3_length: 15; d_call: -; cdr3_aa: CASSLGGNQGNEQYF; cdr3_nt: TGTGCCAGCAGCTTAGGCGGGAATCAGGGAAACGAGCAGTACTTC
j_call: TRBJ1-1; v_call: TRBV30; cdr3_length: 15; d_call: TRBD1; cdr3_aa: CAGSMGQGSATEAFF; cdr3_nt: TGTGCCGGGAGTATGGGACAGGGTTCGGCCACTGAAGCTTTCTTT
j_call: TRBJ2-7; v_call: TRBV6-5; cdr3_length: 13; d_call: TRBD1; cdr3_aa: CASRRTGGAEQYF; cdr3_nt: TGTGCCAGCAGGCGGACAGGGGGCGCCGAGCAGTACTTC
j_call: TRBJ2-4; v_call: TRBV5-1; cdr3_length: 16; d_call: -; cdr3_aa: CASSRGTAIGENIQYF; cdr3_nt: TGCGCCAGCAGCCGGGGGACAGCGATAGGGGAAAACATTCAGTACTTC
j_call: TRBJ2-1; v_call: TRBV29-1; cdr3_length: 16; d_call: TRBD2; cdr3_aa: CSGRTSGRGSYNEQFF; cdr3_nt: TGCAGCGGGAGGACTAGCGGGAGGGGCTCCTACAATGAGCAGTTCTTC
j_call: TRBJ2-1; v_call: TRBV5-1; cdr3_length: 23; d_call: TRBD2; cdr3_aa: CASSLTTLRVTGLAGGGDNEQFF; cdr3_nt: TGCGCCAGCAGCTTGACTACCTTAAGAGTGACTGGACTAGCGGGAGGGGGAGACAATGAGCAGTTCTTC
j_call: TRBJ1-2; v_call: TRBV7-3; cdr3_length: 13; d_call: TRBD1; cdr3_aa: CASSPPGGGGYTF; cdr3_nt: TGTGCCAGCAGCCCGCCAGGGGGCGGCGGCTACACCTTC
j_call: TRBJ2-7; v_call: TRBV6-1; cdr3_length: 15; d_call: -; cdr3_aa: CASWSETGRRGEQYF; cdr3_nt: TGTGCCAGCTGGAGCGAGACAGGCCGAAGGGGCGAGCAGTACTTC
j_call: TRBJ2-3; v_call: TRBV7-9; cdr3_length: 14; d_call: TRBD1; cdr3_aa: CASSAWTGSDTQYF; cdr3_nt: TGTGCCAGCAGCGCCTGGACAGGGTCAGATACGCAGTATTTT
j_call: TRBJ2-2; v_call: TRBV9; cdr3_length: 13; d_call: -; cdr3_aa: CASSVQDTGELFF; cdr3_nt: TGTGCCAGCAGCGTCCAGGATACCGGGGAGCTGTTTTTT
j_call: TRBJ1-2; v_call: TRBV6-1; cdr3_length: 14; d_call: -; cdr3_aa: CASSQQGANYGYTF; cdr3_nt: TGTGCCAGCAGTCAACAAGGGGCTAACTATGGCTACACCTTC
j_call: TRBJ2-5; v_call: TRBV18; cdr3_length: 13; d_call: TRBD1; cdr3_aa: CASSATGGATQYF; cdr3_nt: TGTGCCAGCTCAGCGACAGGGGGAGCGACCCAGTACTTC
j_call: TRBJ1-1; v_call: TRBV30; cdr3_length: 14; d_call: -; cdr3_aa: CAWLKENTNTEAFF; cdr3_nt: TGTGCCTGGTTAAAGGAGAACACGAACACTGAAGCTTTCTTT
j_call: TRBJ1-6; v_call: TRBV15; cdr3_length: 13; d_call: -; cdr3_aa: CATSSLAGSPLHF; cdr3_nt: TGTGCCACCAGCAGTCTGGCGGGTTCACCCCTCCACTTT
j_call: TRBJ1-4; v_call: TRBV19; cdr3_length: 15; d_call: -; cdr3_aa: CASSIMRATNEKLFF; cdr3_nt: TGTGCCAGTAGTATCATGCGAGCAACTAATGAAAAACTGTTTTTT
j_call: TRBJ1-1; v_call: TRBV6-5; cdr3_length: 16; d_call: TRBD1; cdr3_aa: CASSSGTGVWNTEAFF; cdr3_nt: TGTGCCAGCAGTTCCGGGACAGGGGTTTGGAACACTGAAGCTTTCTTT